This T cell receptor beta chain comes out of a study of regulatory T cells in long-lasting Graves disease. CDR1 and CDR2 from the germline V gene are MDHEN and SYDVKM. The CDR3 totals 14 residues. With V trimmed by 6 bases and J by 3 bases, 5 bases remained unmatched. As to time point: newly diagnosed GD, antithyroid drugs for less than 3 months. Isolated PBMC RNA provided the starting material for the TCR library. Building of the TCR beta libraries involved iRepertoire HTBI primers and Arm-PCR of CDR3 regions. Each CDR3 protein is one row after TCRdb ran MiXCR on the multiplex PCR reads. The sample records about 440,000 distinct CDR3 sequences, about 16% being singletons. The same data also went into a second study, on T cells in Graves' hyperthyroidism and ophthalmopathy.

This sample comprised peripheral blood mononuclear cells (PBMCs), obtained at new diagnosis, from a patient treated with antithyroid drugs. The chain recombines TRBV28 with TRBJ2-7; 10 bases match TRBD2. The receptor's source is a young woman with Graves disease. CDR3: CASRSGRGDYEQYF. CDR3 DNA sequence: TGTGCCAGCAGAAGCGGGAGGGGTGACTACGAGCAGTACTTC.